These 23 T cell receptor beta chains were sequenced from one sample in a study of immune cell composition in non-small cell lung cancer. Sequencing used immunoSEQ multiplex PCR; TCRdb keeps in-frame clones, though not all of them. The table records 8,000 or so clones, about 73% of them present only once. The material sequenced was lung tumor tissue. Every receptor here comes from a human donor with non-small cell lung cancer.

The rearrangement joins TRBV27 to TRBJ2-1; D not resolved. This CDR3 is built from 13 residues. V was pared by 6 bases and J by 6 bases, with 12 bases between. Germline V gene data show CDR1 as MNHEY and CDR2 as SMNVEV (reference sequence). As DNA, the CDR3 is TGTGCCAGCAGAGATAGGCCCTTCAATGAGCAGTTCTTC. This codes for CASRDRPFNEQFF.

The V and J genes are TRBV11-3 and TRBJ1-1; 9 bases map to TRBD1. Trimming at V came to 4 bases and at J to 1 base, leaving 1 base not matched to a gene. The CDR3 spans 14 residues. In germline, CDR1 is SGHNT, CDR2 YENEEA. The CDR3 sequence is CASSWGQGNTEAFF. The CDR3 DNA reads as TGTGCCAGCAGCTGGGGACAGGGGAACACTGAAGCTTTCTTT.

This clone appeared once. The J gene is TRBJ1-5, the V gene TRBV6-5; no firm D call. CDR1 and CDR2 from the germline V gene are MNHEY and SVGAGI. This CDR3 region has 13 residues. Trimming took 2 bases from V and 6 from J, leaving 8 bases between them. CDR3 sequence (DNA): TGTGCCAGCAGTTACATGATCCCTCAGCCCCAGCATTTT. Translated: CASSYMIPQPQHF.

The count of this clone is one. The chain couples TRBV28 to TRBJ2-7; D is possibly TRBD2 (6 bases). Germline CDR1 and CDR2: MDHEN and SYDVKM. The CDR3 contains 15 residues. Between the trimmed V and J ends, which lost 5 bases and 0 bases, there was a span of 14 bases. The CDR3 region is CASSLMAGYSYEQYF. CDR3 in DNA: TGTGCCAGCAGTCTTATGGCGGGATACTCCTACGAGCAGTACTTC.

V is TRBV6-4 and J is TRBJ2-6; D is unresolved. Trimming left V 10 bases short and J 0 bases short, with 16 bases between. CDR3 length: 16 amino acids. CDR1 and CDR2 from the germline V gene are MRHNA and SNTAGT. In DNA, the CDR3 is TGTGCCAACAGAGCCCCCGAGAGCTCTGGGGCCAACGTCCTGACTTTC. This codes for CANRAPESSGANVLTF.

The chain joins TRBV15 to TRBJ1-1, with no clear D. Germline V gene lookup returns CDR1 LNHNV and CDR2 YYDKDF (reference sequence). The CDR3 contains 15 residues. Deletions cut 1 base from V and 1 base from J, with 10 bases between. The DNA for the CDR3 is TGTGCCACCAGCAGAGCACGAACCACGAACACTGAAGCTTTCTTT. It encodes CATSRARTTNTEAFF.

The rearrangement uses TRBV27 and TRBJ1-6; D is ambiguous. The CDR3 totals 14 residues. The germline V gene encodes CDR1 MNHEY and CDR2 SMNVEV (reference sequence). Trimming shortened V by 6 bases and J by 5 bases, and 11 bases separated the two germline ends. The CDR3 spells CASSPRAHNSPLHF. CDR3 nucleotides: TGTGCCAGCAGCCCCCGGGCGCATAATTCACCCCTCCACTTT.

This sequence joins TRBV7-2 and TRBJ1-5; the D gene is possibly TRBD1 (6 bases). V dropped 3 bases and J dropped 5 bases, with 17 bases sitting between them. The CDR3 runs to 16 residues. Germline CDR1 is SGHTA and CDR2 is FQGNSA. The DNA for the CDR3 is TGTGCCAGCAGCTTTGCGGGGGGCGGGGGCCATCAGCCCCAGCATTTT. It translates to CASSFAGGGGHQPQHF. The full variable domain, with the rest looked up from reference TRBV7-2 and TRBJ1-5, is GAGVSQSPSNKVTEKGKDVELRCDPISGHTALYWYRQSLGQGLEFLIYFQGNSAPDKSGLPSDRFSAERTGGSVSTLTIQRTQQEDSAVYLCASSFAGGGGHQPQHFGDGTRLSIL.

The rearrangement links TRBV4-3 to TRBJ1-1; no clear D gene. Trimming took 0 bases from V and 10 from J, leaving 15 bases between them. Germline V gives CDR1 LGHNA, CDR2 YSLEER. The CDR3 runs to 14 residues. CDR3 region: CASSQDGERAGAFF. The CDR3 bases are TGCGCCAGCAGCCAAGATGGTGAGAGGGCCGGAGCTTTCTTT.

This chain joins TRBV28 and TRBJ1-2, with D perhaps TRBD1 (5 bases). Trimming shortened V by 2 bases and J by 5 bases, and 12 bases separated the two germline ends. From germline, CDR1 is MDHEN and CDR2 SYDVKM. CDR3 length equals 14 residues. The chain's CDR3 is CASSLAWQGYGYTF. The CDR3 coding sequence is TGTGCCAGCAGTTTAGCCTGGCAGGGATATGGCTACACCTTC.

This chain uses TRBV5-1 with TRBJ2-1; perhaps TRBD1 as D (5 bases). The CDR3 totals 13 residues. Trimming removed 1 base at V and 5 bases at J, with 7 bases between. Per germline, CDR1 SGHRS and CDR2 YFSETQ. The CDR3 loop reads CASSLYRNNEQFF. The CDR3 region has the DNA TGCGCCAGCAGCTTGTACAGGAACAATGAGCAGTTCTTC.

Here the CDR3 reads CASSPRAHFSGANVLTF. The CDR3 coding sequence is TGTGCCAGCAGCCCCCGTGCCCATTTCTCTGGGGCCAACGTCCTGACTTTC. V is TRBV7-6 and J is TRBJ2-6; D is unclear. The germline CDR1 and CDR2 sequences are SGHVS and FNYEAQ. The CDR3 runs 17 residues. V was pared by 5 bases and J by 0 bases, with 14 bases between.

This clone was recorded a few times. The rearrangement joins TRBV28 to TRBJ1-6; D ambiguous. The V end lost 2 bases, the J end lost 3 bases, and 11 bases lay between the germline ends. The CDR3 loop spans 16 amino acids. The germline CDR1 and CDR2 sequences are MDHEN and SYDVKM. The CDR3 reads CASSLTSGFYNSPLHF. As DNA, the CDR3 is TGTGCCAGCAGTTTAACTTCAGGTTTCTATAATTCACCCCTCCACTTT. The variable domain in full, with the rest retrieved from reference TRBV28 and TRBJ1-6, is DVKVTQSSRYLVKRTGEKVFLECVQDMDHENMFWYRQDPGLGLRLIYFSYDVKMKEKGDIPEGYSVSREKKERFSLILESASTNQTSMYLCASSLTSGFYNSPLHFGNGTRLTVT.

The chain uses TRBV27 and TRBJ2-5; D call uncertain. V gave up 4 bases and J gave up 1 base, with 7 bases separating them. Germline CDR1 MNHEY, CDR2 SMNVEV (reference sequence). The CDR3 has 13 amino acids. CDR3 nucleotides: TGTGCCAGCAGTTCATCAGCCCAAGAGACCCAGTACTTC. Translated: CASSSSAQETQYF.

This clone was found a few times. The CDR3 coding sequence is TGTGCCAGCAGCCCGGAGACGGGGGCTAACGAGCAGTACTTC. Translation gives CASSPETGANEQYF. The J gene is TRBJ2-7, the V gene TRBV7-6; D could derive from TRBD1 or TRBD2 (6 bases each). The CDR3 spans 14 residues. V lost 5 bases and J lost 5, with 16 bases in between. Per the germline V gene, CDR1 is SGHVS and CDR2 is FNYEAQ.

This clone has a single count. The chain combines TRBV4-2 with TRBJ2-1, with D unresolved. CDR3 size: 13 residues. Trimming pared 2 bases from V and 5 bases from J, leaving 7 bases between. Looked up from germline, CDR1 is LGHNA and CDR2 is YNFKEQ. The CDR3 protein is CASSQTSNNEQFF. The CDR3, as DNA: TGTGCCAGCAGCCAAACCTCGAACAATGAGCAGTTCTTC.

This clone appeared once. The chain has TRBV10-3 and TRBJ2-1; 8 bases fit TRBD1. Trimming cost V 6 bases and J 7 bases; bases outside gene matches: 8. The length of the CDR3 is 14 residues. In germline, CDR1 is ENHRY, CDR2 SYGVKD. The CDR3 DNA reads as TGTGCCATCAGCGGACAGGGTTCTGTTAATGAGCAGTTCTTC. Translating gives CAISGQGSVNEQFF.

CDR3 loop: CAISEGEGRVNPGYTF. CDR3 nucleotide sequence: TGTGCCATCAGTGAGGGAGAGGGCAGGGTGAATCCCGGCTACACCTTC. The chain combines TRBV10-3 with TRBJ1-2, with D perhaps TRBD1 (5 bases). The germline V gene has CDR1 ENHRY and CDR2 SYGVKD. The germline V and J ends were trimmed by 2 bases and 8 bases, with 21 bases remaining between them. The CDR3 length is 16 residues.

There are a few counts of this clone. The rearrangement joins TRBV5-6 to TRBJ2-3; D unclear. The ends were cut back, 7 bases at V and 4 bases at J, with 16 bases in the middle. Germline V CDR1 and CDR2: SGHDT, YYEEEE. This CDR3 contains 14 residues. CDR3 region: CASVRGRVSDTQYF. DNA of the CDR3: TGTGCCAGCGTACGTGGGCGTGTGTCAGATACGCAGTATTTT.

The rearrangement joins TRBV11-2 to TRBJ1-3; TRBD1 agrees at 9 bases. The germline gives CDR1 SGHAT, CDR2 FQNNGV. Losses at the gene ends were 5 bases for V and 0 bases for J; bases not matched to a gene: 5. This CDR3 is built from 16 residues. The CDR3 DNA reads TGTGCCAGCAGCGGCGGGACAGGGTTCTCTGGAAACACCATATATTTT. This encodes CASSGGTGFSGNTIYF.

The rearrangement uses TRBV7-8 and TRBJ2-7; D is unclear. Germline values: CDR1 SGHVS, CDR2 FQNEAQ. The CDR3 loop spans 14 amino acids. The V end was cut by 2 bases, the J end by 3 bases, with 11 bases between. The CDR3 nucleotides read TGTGCCAGCAGCTTAACCCGCGTCGGCTACGAGCAGTACTTC. As protein: CASSLTRVGYEQYF. The whole variable domain, remainder taken from reference TRBV7-8 and TRBJ2-7, is GAGVSQSPRYKVAKRGQDVALRCDPISGHVSLFWYQQALGQGPEFLTYFQNEAQLDKSGLPSDRFFAERPEGSVSTLKIQRTQQEDSAVYLCASSLTRVGYEQYFGPGTRLTVT.

As concerns this clone: The junction shows a germline mismatch at one end, possibly a read error. The J gene is TRBJ1-4, the V gene TRBV11-2; D ambiguous. CDR3 length: 14 residues. CDR1 SGHAT and CDR2 FQNNGV come from the germline V gene. The CDR3 loop is CASSFGQRNEKLFF. The DNA for the CDR3 is TGTGCTAGCAGCTTCGGGCAGCGTAATGAAAAACTGTTTTTT.

The chain is built from TRBV4-3 and TRBJ1-1, with a possible D match to TRBD1 (5 bases). V lost 0 bases and J lost 0, with 14 bases in between. Germline V gene lookup returns CDR1 LGHNA and CDR2 YSLEER. CDR3 length: 17 amino acids. The CDR3 spells CASSQEARDYMNTEAFF. The CDR3 nucleotides are TGCGCCAGCAGCCAAGAGGCCAGGGATTACATGAACACTGAAGCTTTCTTT.